This entry features one TCR beta chain sequence. The PCR was carried out with 60 Vbeta primers and 13 Jbeta primers. Assay used: immunoSEQ multiplex PCR; TCRdb lists only in-frame clones, some missing. The data contain some 190,000 clones, approximately 75% of them singletons. Trimming pared 2 bases from V and 4 bases from J, leaving 9 bases between. The V gene's germline CDR1 is SGHVS and CDR2 FQNEAQ. CDR3 size: 14 residues. This record belongs to a study of cytomegalovirus exposure and HLA in healthy donors. Study overall: Samples from HLA-typed donors yielded about 85 million unique TCRs in an early data release.

The chain couples TRBV7-8 to TRBJ1-3, with a weak D call TRBD1 (5 bases). This clonotype was sampled from a man younger than 40 in good health and CMV-seropositive. Sequencing was carried out using PBMCs. The CDR3 here is CASSLSGYGNTIYF. The CDR3 bases are TGTGCCAGCAGCTTATCAGGGTACGGAAACACCATATATTTT.